The 17 T cell receptor beta chains below all came from one sample that was sequenced in a study of control samples from healthy donors and cancer patients. Sequencing was performed with immunoSEQ multiplex PCR; in TCRdb, only in-frame clones are kept and a portion is missing. Of 150,000 to 200,000 clones listed, around 95% are singletons. The sequenced sample consisted of blood. Receptor source: a woman aged 40 to 49 in good health.

This chain joins TRBV29-1 and TRBJ1-5; perhaps TRBD1 as D (6 bases). CDR1 and CDR2 (germline): SQVTM, ANQGSEA. V was shortened by 7 bases and J by 7 bases, with 26 bases between the two germline ends. The CDR3 is 16 amino acids. The CDR3 reads CSGHPVWGARGQPQHF. For the CDR3, the DNA is TGCAGCGGACACCCAGTTTGGGGGGCGAGGGGGCAGCCCCAGCATTTT. Drawing the rest from reference TRBV29-1 and TRBJ1-5, the complete variable domain is SAVISQKPSRDICQRGTSLTIQCQVDSQVTMMFWYRQQPGQSLTLIATANQGSEATYESGFVIDKFPISRPNLTFSTLTVSNMSPEDSSIYLCSGHPVWGARGQPQHFGDGTRLSIL.

The chain uses TRBV30 and TRBJ1-2, with D tentatively TRBD1 (6 bases). With 0 bases removed from V and 3 bases from J, the gap between germline ends came to 8 bases. The CDR3 has 13 residues. Germline CDR1 GTSNPN, CDR2 SVGIG (reference sequence). The CDR3 spells CAWSVRQDYGYTF. The DNA for the CDR3 is TGTGCCTGGAGTGTTAGACAGGACTATGGCTACACCTTC.

The J gene is TRBJ1-2, the V gene TRBV19, with D unresolved. Germline CDR1 reads LNHDA; CDR2 reads SQIVND (reference sequence). V was pared by 3 bases and J by 1 base, with 6 bases between. This CDR3 region has 13 residues. CDR3 loop: CASSMGLNYGYTF. The DNA of the CDR3 is TGTGCCAGTAGTATGGGTCTTAACTATGGCTACACCTTC.

This clone showed up just once. The chain combines TRBV4-1 with TRBJ1-6; D is uncertain. Germline V gives CDR1 MGHRA, CDR2 YSYEKL. This CDR3 is 15 amino acids long. The V gene lost 4 bases and the J gene lost 5 bases, with 12 bases spanning the gap. CDR3 DNA sequence: TGCGCCAGCAGCCCACCCCCAATAAATAATTCACCCCTCCACTTT. Translation: CASSPPPINNSPLHF.

V and J are TRBV7-9 and TRBJ2-3, with 7 bases matching TRBD2. The V segment lost 3 bases and the J segment 0 bases; nucleotides outside the gene matches: 6. Germline assignment: CDR1 SEHNR and CDR2 FQNEAQ (reference sequence). This CDR3 is 16 amino acids long. The CDR3 region is CASSFTFGGSTDTQYF. The CDR3 nucleotides are TGTGCCAGCAGCTTTACCTTCGGGGGGAGCACAGATACGCAGTATTTT.

This rearrangement joins TRBV2 to TRBJ2-7, with D tentatively TRBD1 or TRBD2 (6 bases each). Trimming left V 7 bases short and J 8 bases short, with 15 bases between. Germline V CDR1 and CDR2: SNHLY, FYNNEI. CDR3 length: 12 residues. CDR3 nucleotides: TGTGCCAGCACGAGGGGGGCAGGGAAGCAGTACTTC. Amino acid sequence: CASTRGAGKQYF.

The gene calls are TRBV11-3 and TRBJ2-7, with 9 positions matching TRBD1. V was clipped by 5 bases and J by 3 bases; unmatched bases: 11. CDR1 SGHNT and CDR2 YENEEA come from the germline V gene. The CDR3 runs to 16 residues. CDR3 sequence (DNA): TGTGCCAGCAGCCCGGGTTTAGGACAGGGGATCTACGAGCAGTACTTC. Protein product: CASSPGLGQGIYEQYF.

The chain employs TRBV27 and TRBJ2-7, with 7 bases lining up with TRBD1. Trimming removed 6 bases from V and 2 bases from J; junction bases left unmatched: 4. The CDR3 runs 13 residues. Per the germline V gene, CDR1 is MNHEY and CDR2 is SMNVEV (reference sequence). In DNA form, the CDR3 reads TGTGCCAGCAGACGACAGGGACCCTACGAGCAGTACTTC. This sequence encodes CASRRQGPYEQYF.

The chain uses TRBV10-2 and TRBJ1-1; D may be TRBD1 (5 bases). Germline V CDR1 and CDR2: WSHSY, SAAADI. This CDR3 comprises 14 residues. With 6 bases removed from V and 0 bases from J, the gap between germline ends came to 11 bases. The CDR3 loop is CASRTGRMNTEAFF. The CDR3 region has the DNA TGCGCCAGCAGGACGGGACGGATGAACACTGAAGCTTTCTTT.

This chain connects TRBV6-2 or TRBV6-3 to TRBJ2-7, with 7 bases identical to TRBD1. J was trimmed by 11 bases and V by 3 bases; bases with no gene match: 13. CDR3 length equals 14 residues. The germline V gene has CDR1 MNHEY and CDR2 SVGEGT. The CDR3 is CASSYSKRGTEKYF. CDR3 coding DNA: TGTGCCAGCAGTTATTCGAAGAGAGGGACAGAAAAGTACTTC.

The chain employs TRBV4-2 and TRBJ1-5; perhaps TRBD1 as D (5 bases). Germline values: CDR1 LGHNA, CDR2 YNFKEQ. Trimming left V 4 bases short and J 4 bases short, with 14 bases between. CDR3 length: 15 amino acids. The CDR3 loop reads CASSLATGENQPQHF. DNA for the CDR3: TGTGCCAGCAGCCTCGCGACGGGGGAAAATCAGCCCCAGCATTTT.

This chain connects TRBV6-4 to TRBJ2-1; 12 positions match TRBD2. Looked up from germline, CDR1 is MRHNA and CDR2 is SNTAGT. The CDR3 runs to 15 residues. V lost 6 bases to trimming and J lost 4 bases; unmatched junction nucleotides: 4. The CDR3 nucleotides are TGTGCCAGCAGACCCGGGACTAGCGGGTACAATGAGCAGTTCTTC. Its protein product is CASRPGTSGYNEQFF.

The V call is TRBV13, the J call TRBJ2-3, with TRBD1 identical over 7 bases. Germline CDR1 reads PRHDT; CDR2 reads FYEKMQ (reference sequence). The V gene end was trimmed by 6 bases and the J gene end by 0 bases; junction bases not matched to a gene: 9. The CDR3 totals 16 residues. The CDR3 region has the DNA TGTGCCAGCAGTCCCTCCCGGGACAGTAGCACAGATACGCAGTATTTT. It specifies CASSPSRDSSTDTQYF.

This chain joins TRBV5-4 and TRBJ2-3, with D possibly being TRBD1 (6 bases). Germline CDR1 reads SGHNT; CDR2 reads YYREEE (reference sequence). The CDR3 spans 14 residues. The germline V and J ends were trimmed by 4 bases and 2 bases, with 11 bases remaining between them. The CDR3, as DNA: TGTGCCAGCAGCCACGGACAGTCCACAGATACGCAGTATTTT. Protein: CASSHGQSTDTQYF.

The chain is built from TRBV11-2 and TRBJ1-3; D is possibly TRBD1 (5 bases). The CDR3 consists of 13 residues. CDR1 SGHAT and CDR2 FQNNGV come from the germline V gene. V lost 8 bases, J lost 2 bases, and 10 bases lay in between. CDR3 residues: CASGETAGNTIYF. The CDR3, as DNA: TGTGCCAGCGGAGAGACAGCTGGAAACACCATATATTTT.

CDR3 bases: TGTGCCAGCAGCGTGGCCGGTGGGGGCTTCTCTGGAAACACCATATATTTT. Protein sequence: CASSVAGGGFSGNTIYF. The rearrangement links TRBV9 to TRBJ1-3; a weak D match, TRBD1 (6 bases). V lost 2 bases and J lost 0, with 15 bases in between. The CDR3 extends over 17 amino acids. Germline CDR1 SGDLS, CDR2 YYNGEE. Combining the CDR3 with reference TRBV9 and TRBJ1-3 gives the whole variable domain DSGVTQTPKHLITATGQRVTLRCSPRSGDLSVYWYQQSLDQGLQFLIQYYNGEERAKGNILERFSAQQFPDLHSELNLSSLELGDSALYFCASSVAGGGFSGNTIYFGEGSWLTVV.

This chain uses TRBV2 with TRBJ2-2, with D possibly being TRBD1 or TRBD2 (5 bases each). V lost 8 bases and J lost 7, with 14 bases in between. CDR1 SNHLY and CDR2 FYNNEI come from the germline V gene. The CDR3 extends over 13 amino acids. The CDR3 loop reads CASSGARRGELFF. The CDR3, as DNA: TGTGCCAGCTCCGGGGCCCGGCGCGGGGAGCTGTTTTTT.